The 25 T cell receptor beta chains listed next were all sequenced from one sample in a study of CD8+CD57+ T cells in acquired aplastic anemia. For sequencing, patients were chosen who had shown expansion of CD8+CD57+ cells by flow cytometry. For CDR3 and TCR beta VDJ profiling, genomic DNA was the template used. TCRdb re-derived calls from the reads in MiXCR, one entry per CDR3 protein. Of about 170,000 distinct CDR3 sequences in the sample, roughly 48% were seen once. Sequences were obtained from sorted CD4+, CD8+, or CD8+CD57+ T cells (not recorded which) from PBMCs. These receptors were taken from a human donor with aplastic anemia.

This clonotype appeared many times. This chain links TRBV20-1 with TRBJ1-4; D may be TRBD1 (5 bases). The CDR3 is 16 amino acids. CDR1 DFQATT and CDR2 SNEGSKA come from the germline V gene (reference sequence). V was clipped by 0 bases and J by 8 bases, with 19 bases between them. The CDR3 reads CSAREGRVDPAEKLFF. CDR3 sequence (DNA): TGCAGTGCTAGAGAAGGCAGGGTAGACCCCGCCGAAAAACTGTTTTTT.

This clonotype was detected ten times or more. The chain is built from TRBV15 and TRBJ1-5; D not certain. V was clipped by 7 bases and J by 6 bases, with 13 bases between them. Per germline, CDR1 LNHNV and CDR2 YYDKDF (reference sequence). The CDR3 contains 13 residues. The CDR3 reads CATTHGFSQPQHF. The CDR3 DNA reads as TGTGCCACCACTCATGGGTTCTCTCAGCCCCAGCATTTT.

This chain uses TRBV7-9 with TRBJ2-3; 7 bases are shared with TRBD2. With V trimmed by 3 bases and J by 7 bases, 7 bases remained unmatched. In germline, CDR1 is SEHNR, CDR2 FQNEAQ (reference sequence). The CDR3 loop spans 14 amino acids. The CDR3 coding sequence is TGTGCCAGCAGCTTGAGGGAGGGCGGGAATACGCAGTATTTT. Translating gives CASSLREGGNTQYF.

V usage is TRBV2 and J usage is TRBJ1-5; D is uncertain. CDR1 and CDR2 (germline): SNHLY, FYNNEI. This CDR3 has 15 residues. V was clipped by 9 bases and J by 6 bases, with 21 bases between them. CDR3 residues: CARGGLGWNSQPQHF. The CDR3 bases are TGTGCCAGGGGCGGGCTTGGCTGGAACTCTCAGCCCCAGCATTTT.

The table lists this clonotype with a few counts. The chain couples TRBV25-1 to TRBJ1-6, with D perhaps matching TRBD1 (5 bases). Deletions cut 5 bases from V and 10 bases from J, with 18 bases between. Germline loops: CDR1 MGHDK, CDR2 SYGVNS. The CDR3 totals 15 residues. CDR3 sequence (DNA): TGTGCCAGCAGTTCTGATGCTGGGGCTAGGTCACCCCTCCACTTT. Its translation is CASSSDAGARSPLHF.

In this sample, this clonotype turned up many times. The rearrangement uses TRBV2 and TRBJ2-3; D remains unclear. The CDR3 is 11 residues long. Germline CDR1 and CDR2: SNHLY and FYNNEI. The V gene lost 5 bases and the J gene lost 6 bases, with 6 bases spanning the gap. This chain's CDR3 is CASSFRDTQYF. CDR3 coding DNA: TGTGCCAGCAGTTTCAGGGATACGCAGTATTTT.

The table lists this clonotype with a few counts. The chain links TRBV7-8 to TRBJ2-5; no firm D call. Between the trimmed V and J ends, which lost 4 bases and 4 bases, there was a span of 19 bases. The germline CDR1 and CDR2 sequences are SGHVS and FQNEAQ. This CDR3 region has 16 residues. Here the CDR3 DNA reads TGTGCCAGCAGCTCATACGCCGCTGAGCCCCCAGAGACCCAGTACTTC. Translating it yields CASSSYAAEPPETQYF.

Many counts were recorded for this clonotype. The V and J genes are TRBV15 and TRBJ2-7; 7 bases fit TRBD1. Germline V gene lookup returns CDR1 LNHNV and CDR2 YYDKDF (reference sequence). J gave up 3 bases and V 0 bases, and 5 bases lay outside the gene matches. The length of the CDR3 is 15 residues. CDR3 protein: CATSRDRAGGYEQYF. In DNA, the CDR3 is TGTGCCACCAGCAGAGATCGGGCAGGGGGCTACGAGCAGTACTTC.

About this clonotype: Being one base from a much bigger clone, this may be a read error. The V gene is TRBV5-1, the J gene TRBJ2-1; TRBD1 or TRBD2 may be the D gene (6 bases each). Germline CDR1 reads SGHRS; CDR2 reads YFSETQ. CDR3 length: 15 amino acids. CDR3 sequence (DNA): TGCGCCAGCAGCCGGAGGGACATGACCCACAATGAGCAGATCTTC. Amino acids: CASSRRDMTHNEQIF.

This clonotype was detected many times. The chain couples TRBV7-2 to TRBJ2-7; D is unresolved. Trimming took 0 bases from V and 6 from J, leaving 9 bases between them. This CDR3 has 13 amino acids. CDR1 and CDR2 (germline): SGHTA, FQGNSA. The CDR3 nucleotides read TGTGCCAGCAGCTTAGCCCCCCTAAGCGAGCAGTACTTC. As protein: CASSLAPLSEQYF.

This clonotype came up many times. CDR3 sequence: CATSNPWDGSGRNEQFF. CDR3 nucleotide sequence: TGTGCCACCAGCAATCCATGGGATGGTAGCGGTCGCAATGAGCAGTTCTTC. The chain recombines TRBV15 with TRBJ2-1; TRBD2 is a possible D gene (6 bases). Trimming shortened V by 4 bases and J by 6 bases, and 22 bases separated the two germline ends. The CDR3 extends over 17 amino acids. Germline values: CDR1 LNHNV, CDR2 YYDKDF (reference sequence). Full variable domain (rest looked up from reference TRBV15 and TRBJ2-1): DAMVIQNPRYQVTQFGKPVTLSCSQTLNHNVMYWYQQKSSQAPKLLFHYYDKDFNNEADTPDNFQSRRPNTSFCFLDIRSPGLGDTAMYLCATSNPWDGSGRNEQFFGPGTRLTVL.

This clonotype was found many times. The rearrangement uses TRBV9 and TRBJ1-2; D unresolved. CDR1 SGDLS and CDR2 YYNGEE come from the germline V gene. V lost 4 bases, J lost 8 bases, and 9 bases lay in between. This CDR3 region has 11 residues. CDR3 DNA: TGTGCCAGCAGCCTACGAGACGGCTACACCTTC. Amino acids: CASSLRDGYTF.

This clonotype has a count of ten or more. The gene calls are TRBV13 and TRBJ2-6; 13 bases map to TRBD2. The CDR3 contains 21 residues. Germline V gives CDR1 PRHDT, CDR2 FYEKMQ (reference sequence). Trimming removed 7 bases from V and 0 bases from J; junction bases left unmatched: 15. The CDR3 bases are TGTGCCAGCACCTTCGGCGGACTAGCGGGAGACTCAAGCTCTGGGGCCAACGTCCTGACTTTC. This encodes CASTFGGLAGDSSSGANVLTF.

In its sample, this clonotype was seen a few times. The genes are TRBV24-1 and TRBJ2-1; TRBD1 aligns across 10 bases. With 9 bases clipped from V and 3 bases from J, the junction kept 4 bases outside the gene matches. Germline CDR1 reads KGHDR; CDR2 reads SFDVKD. This CDR3 is built from 14 residues. The CDR3 coding sequence is TGTGCCACCGGAAGGACAGGGGGCTACAATGAGCAGTTCTTC. This codes for CATGRTGGYNEQFF.

The chain has TRBV2 and TRBJ1-2; D might be TRBD1 (6 bases). The CDR3 totals 14 residues. Germline V lookup: CDR1 SNHLY, CDR2 FYNNEI. V lost 7 bases to trimming and J lost 4 bases, with 16 bases between them. DNA for the CDR3: TGTGCCAGCACGCAGAAAGGACAGACCTATGGCTACACCTTC. Its translation is CASTQKGQTYGYTF. The whole variable domain, remainder taken from reference TRBV2 and TRBJ1-2, is EPEVTQTPSHQVTQMGQEVILRCVPISNHLYFYWYRQILGQKVEFLVSFYNNEISEKSEIFDDQFSVERPDGSNFTLKIRSTKLEDSAMYFCASTQKGQTYGYTFGSGTRLTVV.

This clonotype was detected many times. This rearrangement joins TRBV12-3 or TRBV12-4 to TRBJ2-7; D gene uncertain. Trimming removed 3 bases at V and 1 base at J, with 10 bases between. The CDR3 sequence is 14 residues long. The CDR3 DNA follows: TGTGCCAGCAGTTTTCGTCGACTTTCCTACGAGCAGTACTTC. It codes for CASSFRRLSYEQYF.

The J gene is TRBJ2-7, the V gene TRBV2; either TRBD1 or TRBD2 may fit D (5 bases each). The V gene lost 5 bases and the J gene lost 6 bases, with 20 bases spanning the gap. The germline CDR1 and CDR2 sequences are SNHLY and FYNNEI. This CDR3 has 15 amino acids. In nucleotides, the CDR3 is TGTGCCAGCAGTACCTTGGGGGACGTACTATTCGAGCAGTACTTC. Encoded protein: CASSTLGDVLFEQYF.

The rearrangement joins TRBV15 to TRBJ2-7; unclear D gene. Trimming cost V 1 base and J 5 bases, with 9 bases left between them. The CDR3 has 13 residues. Looked up from germline, CDR1 is LNHNV and CDR2 is YYDKDF (reference sequence). The CDR3 loop reads CATSRALRHEQYF. The DNA for the CDR3 is TGTGCCACCAGCAGAGCACTGCGGCACGAGCAGTACTTC.

The V and J genes are TRBV2 and TRBJ1-6, with D perhaps matching TRBD1 (5 bases). The V gene's germline CDR1 is SNHLY and CDR2 FYNNEI. This CDR3 is built from 12 residues. Trimming shortened V by 7 bases and J by 11 bases, and 12 bases separated the two germline ends. CDR3 amino acids: CASTGANTPLHF. DNA for the CDR3: TGTGCCAGCACTGGGGCCAATACACCCCTCCACTTT.

This clonotype has just one count. A much larger clone sits a single nucleotide away, making a read error possible. The chain couples TRBV20-1 to TRBJ2-2, with 8 positions matching TRBD2. The junction had 7 bases not matched to a gene; V was cut back by 1 base and J by 6 bases. Germline V gene sequence: CDR1 DFQATT, CDR2 SNEGSKA (reference sequence). The CDR3 sequence is 15 residues long. This CDR3 reads CSARVGLGGAGELFF. CDR3 sequence (DNA): TGCAGTGCTAGAGTGGGACTAGGGGGGGCCGGGGAGCTGTTTTTT.

This clonotype was seen only once. The rearrangement uses TRBV18 and TRBJ2-4; 10 bases are a match to TRBD1. The CDR3 loop spans 14 amino acids. Unmatched junction bases numbered 0, after V lost 2 bases and J lost 5 bases. Per germline, CDR1 KGHSH and CDR2 LQKENI. In nucleotides, the CDR3 is TGTGCCAGCTCACCAGGGACAGGGGAAAACATTCAGTACTTC. Its translation: CASSPGTGENIQYF.

This clonotype occurred many times. The chain employs TRBV5-6 and TRBJ2-2, with D perhaps TRBD1 (5 bases). V lost 0 bases and J lost 7, with 10 bases in between. Germline assignment: CDR1 SGHDT and CDR2 YYEEEE. The CDR3 loop spans 14 amino acids. DNA of the CDR3: TGTGCCAGCAGCTTGGCCAGGGAAGTCGGGGAGCTGTTTTTT. Its translation is CASSLAREVGELFF.

The rearrangement links TRBV7-2 to TRBJ2-7, with D uncertain. The germline CDR1 and CDR2 sequences are SGHTA and FQGNSA. V lost 11 bases, J lost 1 base, and 15 bases lay in between. The CDR3 has 13 residues. CDR3 sequence (DNA): TGTGCCTCCCGCCCCCAAGGGTCCTACGAGCAGTACTTC. This encodes CASRPQGSYEQYF. The variable domain in full, with the rest retrieved from reference TRBV7-2 and TRBJ2-7, is GAGVSQSPSNKVTEKGKDVELRCDPISGHTALYWYRQSLGQGLEFLIYFQGNSAPDKSGLPSDRFSAERTGGSVSTLTIQRTQQEDSAVYLCASRPQGSYEQYFGPGTRLTVT.

This clonotype appeared a few times. The genes are TRBV2 and TRBJ2-1, with D hard to call. The CDR3 totals 12 residues. Germline V lookup: CDR1 SNHLY, CDR2 FYNNEI. Trimming took 3 bases from V and 4 from J, leaving 4 bases between them. The CDR3 DNA reads TGTGCCAGCAGTGATGGGTACAATGAGCAGTTCTTC. This codes for CASSDGYNEQFF. Drawing the rest from reference TRBV2 and TRBJ2-1, the complete variable domain is EPEVTQTPSHQVTQMGQEVILRCVPISNHLYFYWYRQILGQKVEFLVSFYNNEISEKSEIFDDQFSVERPDGSNFTLKIRSTKLEDSAMYFCASSDGYNEQFFGPGTRLTVL.

Worth noting for this clonotype: The germline gene is not matched at one end of the junction; a read error may be the cause. The chain employs TRBV14 and TRBJ2-1; unclear D gene. Germline V gives CDR1 SGHDN, CDR2 FVKESK. The CDR3 loop spans 12 amino acids. CDR3 in DNA: TGTGCCAGCGGCCAAGCCTTCAATGAGCAGTTCTTC. This sequence encodes CASGQAFNEQFF.